A selection of T cell receptor beta chains follows, all from one sample in a study of blood T cells in healthy people across ages. TCRdb independently ran MiXCR on the 5' RACE reads; one entry per CDR3 protein. This sample yields about a million distinct CDR3 sequences, of which roughly half are seen a single time; 20% to 25% belongs to the top ten. Sequencing was carried out using blood. These receptors were taken from a woman between 55 and 75 years old in good health. Both conserved end residues are part of each CDR3. The D gene is left open where the match is weak. Part of the rows lack a size; the others show once, few, many or a class for expanded clones.

size	V	D	J	CDR3	DNA
-	TRBV9	-	TRBJ2-1	CASSVDRELQFF	TGTGCCAGCAGCGTAGATCGGGAATTACAGTTCTTC
few	TRBV29-1	-	TRBJ1-4	CSVLGQATNEKLFF	TGCAGCGTGCTCGGGCAGGCAACTAATGAAAAACTGTTTTTT
-	TRBV4-3	-	TRBJ2-2	CASSQGDAGELFF	TGCGCCAGCAGCCAAGGGGACGCCGGGGAGCTGTTTTTT
few	TRBV4-2	-	TRBJ2-7	CASSLQTASSYEQYF	TGTGCCAGCAGCCTTCAGACGGCCAGCTCCTACGAGCAGTACTTC
-	TRBV27	-	TRBJ2-7	CASSFVAGSSCYEQYF	TGTGCCAGCAGTTTCGTGGCGGGATCCTCCTGCTACGAGCAGTACTTC
-	TRBV4-1	-	TRBJ1-4	CASSQGVLDEKLFF	TGCGCCAGCAGCCAAGGGGTCTTGGATGAAAAACTGTTTTTT
many	TRBV5-1	TRBD1	TRBJ1-2	CASSPDRGRTGYGYTF	TGCGCCAGCAGCCCGGACAGGGGAAGGACAGGCTATGGCTACACCTTC
-	TRBV27	-	TRBJ2-3	CASSLYGLPTDTQYF	TGTGCCAGCAGTTTATATGGGCTCCCCACAGATACGCAGTATTTT
few	TRBV16	-	TRBJ1-2	CASSQGTTYGYTF	TGTGCCAGCAGCCAAGGGACAACCTATGGCTACACCTTC
-	TRBV7-9	-	TRBJ2-7	CASSLEGLACEQYF	TGTGCCAGCAGCTTAGAAGGGTTAGCGTGCGAGCAGTACTTC
few	TRBV7-2	TRBD1	TRBJ1-5	CASSLGPGGPPQHF	TGTGCCAGCAGCTTAGGACCAGGGGGGCCGCCCCAGCATTTT
few	TRBV7-2	-	TRBJ1-6	CASSLAGSGNSPLHF	TGTGCCAGCAGCTTAGCGGGGTCAGGGAATTCACCCCTCCACTTT
-	TRBV6-5	TRBD1	TRBJ1-2	CASRPSTGVDYGYTF	TGTGCCAGCAGACCATCGACAGGGGTTGACTATGGCTACACCTTC
-	TRBV7-9	-	TRBJ2-5	CASSKGGEQYF	TGTGCCAGCAGCAAAGGAGGGGAGCAGTACTTC